The rows below give T cell receptor beta chains drawn from one sample of a study of Ad26.COV2.S vaccination and SARS-CoV-2 variants. TCRdb keeps only in-frame clones here, not all; method: immunoSEQ multiplex PCR. The sample has a few hundred thousand clones, around nine tenths seen once. Sequences were derived from peripheral blood, sampled in a trial of Ad26.COV2.S vaccine versus placebo. These receptors all come from a person aged 18 to 59 who received the Ad26.COV2.S COVID-19 vaccine or a placebo. Both conserved end residues are trimmed from each CDR3. D genes are given only for firm matches. The listing skips clone size in some rows; elsewhere it reads once, few, many or a size class.

V,D,J,size,CDR3
TRBV6-5,-,TRBJ2-4,once,ASRRIGGGENIQY
TRBV7-3,TRBD1,TRBJ2-5,-,ASSLYHRGETQY
TRBV6-8,-,TRBJ2-7,-,ASSYSRDGYEQY
TRBV15,-,TRBJ2-7,-,ATSRDFRGSYEQY
TRBV10-1,-,TRBJ2-1,once,ASSDWGGPYNEQF
TRBV5-1,-,TRBJ1-3,-,ASKFGRGSGNTIY
TRBV12-3/TRBV12-4,TRBD1,TRBJ1-5,-,ASSFQGAQPQH
TRBV7-3,-,TRBJ2-3,-,ASSLTGPDTQY
TRBV5-5,-,TRBJ1-4,-,ASSWAIDEKLF
TRBV12-5,-,TRBJ2-2,-,ASGLEGSVGELF
TRBV5-4,-,TRBJ2-5,-,ASSWTTHPRETQY
TRBV11-1,-,TRBJ1-6,-,ASSPTGNSPLH
TRBV29-1,-,TRBJ1-5,-,SVGSGITGQPQH
TRBV12-3/TRBV12-4,-,TRBJ1-1,-,ASSFGVPTEAF
TRBV19,TRBD1,TRBJ1-1,-,ASSIYRGMNTEAF
TRBV7-8,-,TRBJ2-1,-,ASSFQYEQF
TRBV5-6,-,TRBJ1-1,-,ASSQPGRGAEAF
TRBV6-5,-,TRBJ1-1,-,ASSYSGVVNTEAF
TRBV7-9,TRBD1,TRBJ1-5,-,ASSLGPGGSQPQH
TRBV19,-,TRBJ2-1,-,ASKQGGDEQF
TRBV14,-,TRBJ1-6,-,ASSPRVGSPLH
TRBV7-8,-,TRBJ1-2,-,ASSPAGRNYGYT
TRBV6-5,-,TRBJ2-1,-,ASRSGATNEQF
TRBV30,-,TRBJ2-5,-,AWSDLYQVGQETQY
TRBV3-1/TRBV3-2,-,TRBJ2-1,once,ASSQEPGTNYNEQF
TRBV2,-,TRBJ2-2,-,ASSEEVRGPTGELF
TRBV6-1,-,TRBJ1-5,few,ASSERVWQPQH
TRBV7-3,-,TRBJ1-1,-,ASSLTPPTEAF
TRBV7-8,TRBD2,TRBJ2-5,-,ASSPLGSGVQETQY
TRBV7-8,-,TRBJ2-3,-,ASRQSNPGTDTQY
TRBV11-2,TRBD1,TRBJ2-1,-,ASVAGGRNNEQF
TRBV12-5,-,TRBJ1-5,once,ASGPLQQPQH
TRBV4-3,-,TRBJ1-4,-,ASSQGSGTNEKLF
TRBV2,-,TRBJ1-2,-,ASSISNYGYT
TRBV6-1,-,TRBJ2-5,-,ASSEGLSLETQY
TRBV7-2,-,TRBJ1-5,-,ASSLTRGAQH
TRBV11-2,-,TRBJ1-1,few,ASSLGRTEAF
TRBV9,-,TRBJ1-6,few,ASSVGSKNNSPLH
TRBV5-1,TRBD1,TRBJ2-5,-,ASSAVGGVGETQY
TRBV7-9,TRBD1,TRBJ1-1,-,ASSRDSQRSTEAF
TRBV29-1,-,TRBJ2-1,once,SVVYVASMSWHEQF
TRBV27,-,TRBJ1-2,-,ASHQVGFGYT
TRBV13,TRBD2,TRBJ2-7,-,ASSSGTSGIYEQY
TRBV9,TRBD1,TRBJ1-1,-,ASSRGGWTEAF
TRBV5-1,-,TRBJ2-7,-,ASSPGGHEQY
TRBV6-5,TRBD1,TRBJ2-2,-,ATLTGGTGELF
TRBV5-1,-,TRBJ1-1,-,ASSLGVGTEAF
TRBV10-3,-,TRBJ1-2,-,AISEGSGYT
TRBV18,-,TRBJ1-2,-,ASSPVGDTVYGYT
TRBV9,TRBD1,TRBJ2-1,-,ASSSWTGDNEQF